This TCR beta chain was profiled in a study of early T cells in non-severe SARS-CoV-2 infection. The wider study: Unsorted whole blood bulk RNA was sequenced, with unpaired chains.

The germline gives CDR1 SGHTA, CDR2 FQGNSA. The CDR3 is 16 residues long. V was clipped by 5 bases and J by 7 bases; unmatched bases: 14. Individual cDNA molecules each received unique molecular identifiers attached to them. TCRdb processed the 5' RACE reads anew with MiXCR; each CDR3 protein has one entry. The sample lists about 44,000 distinct CDR3 sequences; less than 7% were seen once. This clonotype was recorded many times. Its target is not known. Study-level results: Lookups in VDJdb leaned toward anti-spike CD8 responses and missed private and CD4 specificities.

The sequenced material came from whole blood. This TCR came from an adult who was a healthcare worker with PCR-confirmed SARS-CoV-2 infection or an uninfected control (not recorded which). V usage is TRBV7-2 and J usage is TRBJ2-4; TRBD2 agrees at 7 bases. The CDR3 DNA sequence: TGTGCCAGCAGCCTGCCCCCGGGAGGAGTGAGGAACATTCAGTACTTC. Protein: CASSLPPGGVRNIQYF.